The rows below give T cell receptor beta chains drawn from one sample of a study of T-cell memory formation after mild COVID-19. Each CDR3 protein gets one entry after TCRdb re-called the 5' RACE reads with MiXCR. The profile covers hundreds of thousands of distinct CDR3 sequences, with around a sixth appearing a single time and 20% to 25% taken by the ten largest. Sequenced input: PBMCs or a T cell subset sorted from them (not recorded which). These receptors were collected from a man aged 18 to 30 who had mild COVID-19 (a few samples of this study predate the infection). Cell type and time point are not known. CDR3s include the opening cysteine and the closing phenylalanine or tryptophan. The order of the fields is J gene, clone size, V gene, D gene, CDR3 DNA, CDR3 protein. D genes are given only for firm matches. Not all rows give a size; the values are once, few, many and, for expanded clones, a class.

j_gene: TRBJ2-2; abundance: NA; v_gene: TRBV29-1; d_gene: NA; CDR3nt: TGCAGCGTTGGGAGCGGGGAGCTGTTTTTT; CDR3aa: CSVGSGELFF
j_gene: TRBJ1-1; abundance: NA; v_gene: TRBV7-3; d_gene: NA; CDR3nt: TGTGCCAGCAGCTTAAGGTGGGGGGGGAGTGGAACTGAAGCTTTCTTT; CDR3aa: CASSLRWGGSGTEAFF
j_gene: TRBJ2-2; abundance: NA; v_gene: TRBV11-3; d_gene: NA; CDR3nt: TGTGCCAGCAGCCAAACCGGAACCACCGGGGAGCTGTTTTTT; CDR3aa: CASSQTGTTGELFF
j_gene: TRBJ2-1; abundance: few; v_gene: TRBV9; d_gene: TRBD2; CDR3nt: TGTGCCAGCAGCGGGACCAGCGGGGGAGTCCCTCATGAGCAGTTCTTC; CDR3aa: CASSGTSGGVPHEQFF
j_gene: TRBJ2-3; abundance: NA; v_gene: TRBV5-1; d_gene: NA; CDR3nt: TGCGCCAGCAGCCCGGGACGGGCAGATACGCAGTATTTT; CDR3aa: CASSPGRADTQYF
j_gene: TRBJ2-1; abundance: many; v_gene: TRBV20-1; d_gene: TRBD2; CDR3nt: TGCAGTGCTAGAGTCTGGCGGGGGGGCCCTCGGGAGCAGTTCTTC; CDR3aa: CSARVWRGGPREQFF
j_gene: TRBJ2-2; abundance: few; v_gene: TRBV5-4; d_gene: NA; CDR3nt: TGTGCCAGCAGCTTATCTGGGTTCACCGGGGAGCTGTTTTTT; CDR3aa: CASSLSGFTGELFF
j_gene: TRBJ1-5; abundance: few; v_gene: TRBV7-9; d_gene: NA; CDR3nt: TGTGCCAGCAGCTTATCTTCAGGTGGCAGCAATCAGCCCCAGCATTTT; CDR3aa: CASSLSSGGSNQPQHF
j_gene: TRBJ2-7; abundance: many; v_gene: TRBV6-5; d_gene: NA; CDR3nt: TGTGCCAGCAGGGCGGCAGGGAGCTCCTACGAGCAGTACTTC; CDR3aa: CASRAAGSSYEQYF
j_gene: TRBJ2-5; abundance: NA; v_gene: TRBV11-2; d_gene: TRBD2; CDR3nt: TGTGTCAGCAGCAACCTAGCGGGGCCTCAAGAGACCCAGTACTTC; CDR3aa: CVSSNLAGPQETQYF
j_gene: TRBJ2-7; abundance: NA; v_gene: TRBV7-3; d_gene: NA; CDR3nt: TGTGCCAGGACGCAGACAAACGACTACGAGCAGTACTTC; CDR3aa: CARTQTNDYEQYF
j_gene: TRBJ2-6; abundance: few; v_gene: TRBV6-5; d_gene: TRBD1; CDR3nt: TGTGCCAGCAGTCCTCCTCCGGGACAGACCATCTCTGGGGCCAACGTCCTGACTTTC; CDR3aa: CASSPPPGQTISGANVLTF
j_gene: TRBJ2-3; abundance: few; v_gene: TRBV20-1; d_gene: TRBD2; CDR3nt: TGCAGTGCTAGAGTTGTGGCTAGCGGGGGGGCCGGAGATACGCAGTATTTT; CDR3aa: CSARVVASGGAGDTQYF
j_gene: TRBJ2-7; abundance: few; v_gene: TRBV7-9; d_gene: TRBD2; CDR3nt: TGTGCCAGCAGCCGCCGCAAGGGACTATCATCCTACGAGCAGTACTTC; CDR3aa: CASSRRKGLSSYEQYF
j_gene: TRBJ2-7; abundance: few; v_gene: TRBV6-2/TRBV6-3; d_gene: TRBD1; CDR3nt: TGTGCCAGCAGAAATCCGGGGCAGGGGGCCTACGAGCAGTACTTC; CDR3aa: CASRNPGQGAYEQYF
j_gene: TRBJ2-3; abundance: NA; v_gene: TRBV7-9; d_gene: NA; CDR3nt: TGTGCCAGCAGCTTCAAAGGGACCTATTCAGATACGCAGTATTTT; CDR3aa: CASSFKGTYSDTQYF
j_gene: TRBJ1-4; abundance: NA; v_gene: TRBV15; d_gene: NA; CDR3nt: TGTGCCACCAAACTCCGTGCAACTAATGAAAAACTGTTTTTT; CDR3aa: CATKLRATNEKLFF
j_gene: TRBJ2-6; abundance: few; v_gene: TRBV19; d_gene: NA; CDR3nt: TGTGCCAGTAGTATTGATGGCCCTGGGGCCAACGTCCTGACTTTC; CDR3aa: CASSIDGPGANVLTF
j_gene: TRBJ1-6; abundance: NA; v_gene: TRBV5-1; d_gene: NA; CDR3nt: TGCGCCAGCAGCCTACCTATGGGGGACTCACCCCTCCACTTT; CDR3aa: CASSLPMGDSPLHF
j_gene: TRBJ2-1; abundance: NA; v_gene: TRBV11-2; d_gene: NA; CDR3nt: TGTGCCAGCAGCTTATTCTCGGGGCGGACGGCCTACAATGAGCAGTTCTTC; CDR3aa: CASSLFSGRTAYNEQFF
j_gene: TRBJ2-7; abundance: NA; v_gene: TRBV4-1; d_gene: NA; CDR3nt: TGCGCCAGCAGCCAAGAATGGGCGGGCGTGGGGCAGTACTTC; CDR3aa: CASSQEWAGVGQYF
j_gene: TRBJ2-5; abundance: NA; v_gene: TRBV5-1; d_gene: NA; CDR3nt: TGCGCCAGCAGCTTGGCTAGGCCTCAAGAGACCCAGTACTTC; CDR3aa: CASSLARPQETQYF
j_gene: TRBJ2-7; abundance: few; v_gene: TRBV7-9; d_gene: NA; CDR3nt: TGTGCCAGCAGCTTTCCAGAAGGAACGTTATCCTACGAGCAGTACTTC; CDR3aa: CASSFPEGTLSYEQYF
j_gene: TRBJ2-5; abundance: few; v_gene: TRBV28; d_gene: NA; CDR3nt: TGTGCCAGCAGTTCTATACCCCCAGCGGCCCAAGAGACCCAGTACTTC; CDR3aa: CASSSIPPAAQETQYF
j_gene: TRBJ1-1; abundance: once; v_gene: TRBV19; d_gene: TRBD1; CDR3nt: TGTGCCAGTAGTCAGGACAGGGGCATTGAAGCTTTCTTT; CDR3aa: CASSQDRGIEAFF
j_gene: TRBJ2-1; abundance: few; v_gene: TRBV27; d_gene: TRBD1; CDR3nt: TGTGCCAGCGGTTCTGGAGCGGGACAGGGGGGTGGTGAGCAGTTCTTC; CDR3aa: CASGSGAGQGGGEQFF